This T cell receptor beta chain was sequenced in a study of T-cell reconstitution after alpha-beta-depleted transplantation in children. As concerns this clonotype: Its antigen is currently unknown. One base away lies a much larger clone, so this may be a sequencing read error.

The CDR3 consists of 11 residues. CDR1 MNHEY and CDR2 SMNVEV come from the germline V gene (reference sequence). Library preparation (for TCRbeta) was performed with unique molecular identifiers. TCRdb ran MiXCR on the PCR reads and lists one entry per CDR3 protein. The sample yields approximately 500,000 distinct CDR3 sequences, about 10% seen once. Study outcomes and limitations: Newly generated T cells supplied most T-cell counts and diversity one year post-transplant. Reportedly, alpha-beta T cells present about two months post-transplant originated from several hundred expanded clones of graft origin. Recipient T cells and thymic progenitors that survived were the source of the high TCRbeta diversity seen at day 60 in some patients.

This TCR was recovered from a child aged 2 to 9 with inherited bone marrow failure, due to receive a stem cell transplant. This rearrangement joins TRBV27 to TRBJ2-7, with 7 bases lining up with TRBD1. The sample in question was PBMCs, obtained before TCRalphabeta/CD19-depleted stem cell transplant. CDR3 nucleotides: TGTGCTGCCGGGACAGTCTACGAGCAGTGCTTC. Translated, it gives CAAGTVYEQCF.